The next 31 T cell receptor beta chains were all read from a single sample in a study of regulatory T cells in long-lasting Graves disease. With iRepertoire HTBI primers and Arm-PCR of CDR3 regions, TCR beta libraries were built. TCRdb reprocessed the multiplex PCR reads via MiXCR and lists one record per CDR3 protein. The data hold 650,000 to 700,000 distinct CDR3 sequences, with approximately 29% observed a single time. Noted time point: persistent/refractory GD, antithyroid drugs over 5 years with positive TRAb. Isolated PBMC RNA provided the starting material for the TCR library. The input for sequencing was peripheral blood mononuclear cells (PBMCs), taken when the disease was refractory, from a patient treated with antithyroid drugs. These receptors came from a female donor with Graves disease.

In its sample, this clonotype was seen a few times. This CDR3 reads CASSPPLGTGNQPQHF. The CDR3 DNA sequence: TGTGCCAGCAGCCCTCCATTGGGGACAGGGAATCAGCCCCAGCATTTT. The V and J genes are TRBV28 and TRBJ1-5; 9 bases match TRBD1. CDR3 size: 16 residues. The ends lost 6 bases at V and 4 bases at J; junction bases unmatched: 10. CDR1 is MDHEN, CDR2 SYDVKM, per germline. Together with reference TRBV28 and TRBJ1-5, the CDR3 gives the full variable domain: DVKVTQSSRYLVKRTGEKVFLECVQDMDHENMFWYRQDPGLGLRLIYFSYDVKMKEKGDIPEGYSVSREKKERFSLILESASTNQTSMYLCASSPPLGTGNQPQHFGDGTRLSIL.

In its sample, this clonotype was seen a few times. The chain is built from TRBV5-1 and TRBJ2-3; 8 bases map to TRBD2. Losses at the gene ends were 4 bases for V and 3 bases for J; bases not matched to a gene: 13. The CDR3 spans 17 residues. Per germline, CDR1 SGHRS and CDR2 YFSETQ. CDR3 in amino acids: CASSSGPSGSKTDTQYF. The DNA of the CDR3 is TGCGCCAGCAGCAGCGGACCGAGCGGGAGTAAGACAGATACGCAGTATTTT.

The gene calls are TRBV6-1 and TRBJ1-4; 8 bases line up with TRBD1. CDR1 and CDR2 (germline): MNHNS, SASEGT. The length of the CDR3 is 14 residues. J gave up 7 bases and V 6 bases, and 7 bases lay outside the gene matches. The CDR3 reads CASSMTGESEKLFF. CDR3 DNA sequence: TGTGCCAGCAGCATGACAGGGGAAAGTGAAAAACTGTTTTTT.

This clonotype has a handful of counts. The J gene is TRBJ1-6, the V gene TRBV19; weak D call: TRBD1 (5 bases). The CDR3 runs to 15 residues. V lost 4 bases and J lost 0, with 7 bases in between. Germline loops: CDR1 LNHDA, CDR2 SQIVND (reference sequence). The CDR3 loop reads CASSTDTSYNSPLHF. For the CDR3, the DNA is TGTGCCAGTAGTACGGACACCTCCTATAATTCACCCCTCCACTTT. The whole variable domain, filled in from reference TRBV19 and TRBJ1-6, reads DGGITQSPKYLFRKEGQNVTLSCEQNLNHDAMYWYRQDPGQGLRLIYYSQIVNDFQKGDIAEGYSVSREKKESFPLTVTSAQKNPTAFYLCASSTDTSYNSPLHFGNGTRLTVT.

The chain uses TRBV5-1 and TRBJ1-4; D may be TRBD1 (5 bases). From germline, CDR1 is SGHRS and CDR2 YFSETQ. The CDR3 has 14 residues. Between the trimmed V and J ends, which lost 4 bases and 3 bases, there was a span of 10 bases. The CDR3 loop reads CASSPGSANEKLFF. The CDR3 DNA is TGCGCCAGCAGCCCAGGGTCAGCTAATGAAAAACTGTTTTTT. Full variable domain (remainder filled in from reference TRBV5-1 and TRBJ1-4): KAGVTQTPRYLIKTRGQQVTLSCSPISGHRSVSWYQQTPGQGLQFLFEYFSETQRNKGNFPGRFSGRQFSNSRSEMNVSTLELGDSALYLCASSPGSANEKLFFGSGTQLSVL.

This rearrangement joins TRBV28 to TRBJ1-2; no clear D. The CDR3 length is 12 residues. Looked up from germline, CDR1 is MDHEN and CDR2 is SYDVKM. Trimming shortened V by 5 bases and J by 7 bases, and 11 bases separated the two germline ends. The CDR3: CASSQREFGYTF. In DNA, the CDR3 is TGTGCCAGCAGTCAAAGGGAGTTTGGCTACACCTTC.

The chain uses TRBV6-1 and TRBJ2-1; weak D call: TRBD2 (6 bases). V lost 5 bases, J lost 0 bases, and 14 bases lay in between. From germline, CDR1 is MNHNS and CDR2 SASEGT. The CDR3 is 16 residues long. The CDR3 here is CASSRRGLSSYNEQFF. The CDR3 DNA reads TGTGCCAGCAGTCGACGGGGGTTAAGCTCCTACAATGAGCAGTTCTTC.

The V gene is TRBV2, the J gene TRBJ1-3; 7 positions agree with TRBD1. V shed 11 bases, J shed 0 bases, and the junction held 7 bases outside the gene matches. CDR3 length equals 14 residues. The V gene's germline CDR1 is SNHLY and CDR2 FYNNEI. CDR3 DNA sequence: TGTGCCGGACGCGGACAGGACTCTGGAAACACCATATATTTT. It specifies CAGRGQDSGNTIYF.

Turning to this clonotype: Just one base apart from a much larger clone, this may be a read error. This chain uses TRBV28 with TRBJ1-4; 8 bases are shared with TRBD1. The CDR3 contains 14 residues. Germline V gene data show CDR1 as MDHEN and CDR2 as SYDVKM. CDR3 sequence (DNA): TGTGCCAGCAGTAGGACAGGGAGGAGTGAAAAACGGTTTTTT. Amino acids: CASSRTGRSEKRFF.

This clonotype was seen more than once but under ten times. The V call is TRBV3-1, the J call TRBJ1-6, with D unclear. The CDR3 is 12 residues long. Between the trimmed V and J ends, which lost 1 base and 9 bases, there was a span of 4 bases. Germline V gene data show CDR1 as LGHDT and CDR2 as YNNKEL (reference sequence). The CDR3 sequence: CASSQGASPLHF. In nucleotides, the CDR3 is TGTGCCAGCAGCCAAGGAGCTTCACCCCTCCACTTT.

This clonotype was counted between two and nine times. This sequence joins TRBV20-1 and TRBJ2-3; 10 positions agree with TRBD2. J was trimmed by 3 bases and V by 5 bases; bases with no gene match: 11. Germline V CDR1 and CDR2: DFQATT, SNEGSKA (reference sequence). This CDR3 has 16 residues. As DNA, the CDR3 is TGCAGTGCTCTCCCCCCGGGACTAGCGTCTACAGATACGCAGTATTTT. Its translation is CSALPPGLASTDTQYF.

This clonotype has just a few counts. The V and J genes are TRBV10-3 and TRBJ2-7, with D possibly matching TRBD2 (6 bases). This CDR3 is 14 amino acids long. Germline CDR1 ENHRY, CDR2 SYGVKD. Trimming stripped 3 bases from V and 4 bases from J, with 13 bases between. CDR3 sequence reads: CAISDMEGRYEQYF. CDR3 in DNA: TGTGCCATCAGTGATATGGAGGGCCGGTACGAGCAGTACTTC.

This clonotype was detected a few times. V is TRBV15 and J is TRBJ1-1; D remains ambiguous. The CDR3 consists of 15 residues. CDR1 and CDR2 (germline): LNHNV, YYDKDF (reference sequence). Trimming removed 0 bases at V and 0 bases at J, with 8 bases between. The CDR3 nucleotides read TGTGCCACCAGCAGAGATTGGGCGGTGAACACTGAAGCTTTCTTT. Protein sequence: CATSRDWAVNTEAFF.

In its sample, this clonotype was seen many times. This rearrangement joins TRBV2 to TRBJ1-1, with 8 bases matching TRBD1. Germline loops: CDR1 SNHLY, CDR2 FYNNEI. The V segment lost 9 bases and the J segment 0 bases; nucleotides outside the gene matches: 3. This CDR3 region has 13 residues. Here the CDR3 DNA reads TGTGCCAGGAGGGGACAGGTGAACACTGAAGCTTTCTTT. Translated: CARRGQVNTEAFF.

This chain links TRBV6-5 with TRBJ2-7, with TRBD2 identical over 14 bases. J lost 11 bases, V lost 2 bases, and 2 bases had no gene match. Per the germline V gene, CDR1 is MNHEY and CDR2 is SVGAGI. This CDR3 is 13 amino acids long. This CDR3 is CASSYGTSGGEYF. The CDR3 DNA reads as TGTGCCAGCAGTTACGGGACTAGCGGGGGAGAGTACTTC.

V is TRBV29-1 and J is TRBJ2-5; 11 bases are a match to TRBD2. Germline V gene data show CDR1 as SQVTM and CDR2 as ANQGSEA. V lost 7 bases, J lost 4 bases, and 8 bases stayed unmatched. The CDR3 spans 14 residues. The CDR3 here is CSGALAGVPETQYF. For the CDR3, the DNA is TGCAGCGGCGCACTAGCGGGAGTTCCAGAGACCCAGTACTTC.

About this clonotype itself: Likely a read error: the CDR3 ends without its conserved phenylalanine or tryptophan. This chain joins TRBV28 and TRBJ1-4; possible D gene TRBD1, 6 bases. Trimming stripped 4 bases from V and 7 bases from J, with 13 bases between. CDR1 is MDHEN and CDR2 is SYDVKM in the germline V gene. The CDR3 extends over 14 amino acids. The CDR3 sequence: CASSSPRGSEKLFS. CDR3 nucleotide sequence: TGTGCCAGCAGTTCTCCCAGGGGAAGTGAAAAACTGTTTTCT.

The V gene is TRBV25-1, the J gene TRBJ1-2; unclear D gene. Trimming shortened V by 5 bases and J by 3 bases, and 10 bases separated the two germline ends. Looked up from germline, CDR1 is MGHDK and CDR2 is SYGVNS. The CDR3 length is 13 residues. CDR3 loop: CASSMDPYYGYTF. In nucleotides, the CDR3 is TGTGCCAGCAGTATGGACCCCTACTATGGCTACACCTTC.

V gene TRBV3-1 combines with J gene TRBJ1-2; D is possibly TRBD1 (6 bases). Trimming pared 0 bases from V and 12 bases from J, leaving 14 bases between. The CDR3 totals 13 residues. Germline V gene sequence: CDR1 LGHDT, CDR2 YNNKEL (reference sequence). CDR3 sequence (DNA): TGTGCCAGCAGCCAAGATATAGGTGGGGGCCACACCTTC. This codes for CASSQDIGGGHTF.

The J gene is TRBJ1-1, the V gene TRBV25-1, with D maybe TRBD1 (6 bases). The V and J ends lost 2 bases and 10 bases respectively, with 17 bases between them. This CDR3 has 14 amino acids. Germline loops: CDR1 MGHDK, CDR2 SYGVNS. As DNA, the CDR3 is TGTGCCAGCAGTGAAGCTGACAGGCGTCGTGGAGCTTTCTTT. Protein product: CASSEADRRRGAFF.

The rearrangement uses TRBV29-1 and TRBJ1-1, with D possibly TRBD1 on 5 matching bases. The germline V gene encodes CDR1 SQVTM and CDR2 ANQGSEA. Deletions cut 3 bases from V and 4 bases from J, with 12 bases between. The CDR3 length is 13 residues. CDR3 nucleotides: TGCAGCGTTGATATTGGGGGGAGCACTGAAGCTTTCTTT. Protein: CSVDIGGSTEAFF.

The V gene is TRBV7-9, the J gene TRBJ1-4; no reliable D call. The CDR3 runs to 14 residues. Trimming cost V 4 bases and J 1 base, with 7 bases left between them. Germline V gene lookup returns CDR1 SEHNR and CDR2 FQNEAQ (reference sequence). The chain's CDR3 is CASSSSLTNEKLFF. Here the CDR3 DNA reads TGTGCCAGCAGCTCGAGTTTAACTAATGAAAAACTGTTTTTT.

There are many counts of this clonotype. The J gene is TRBJ1-4, the V gene TRBV2; D is unclear. The V gene lost 7 bases and the J gene lost 2 bases, with 20 bases spanning the gap. This CDR3 has 17 amino acids. Germline V gene sequence: CDR1 SNHLY, CDR2 FYNNEI. CDR3 sequence: CASIRGELIGTNEKLFF. The CDR3 region has the DNA TGTGCCAGCATACGTGGAGAACTTATCGGGACTAATGAAAAACTGTTTTTT.

In its sample, this clonotype was seen a few times. The chain links TRBV20-1 to TRBJ2-5; TRBD2 agrees at 15 bases. The CDR3 has 18 amino acids. With V trimmed by 4 bases and J by 5 bases, 14 bases remained unmatched. Germline V gene data show CDR1 as DFQATT and CDR2 as SNEGSKA (reference sequence). CDR3 nucleotide sequence: TGCAGTGCTATGGACCGTGGACTAGCGGGAGGGGTCAGGGAGACCCAGTACTTC. It is translated as CSAMDRGLAGGVRETQYF.

This clonotype was found a few times. The chain links TRBV5-6 to TRBJ1-2; 10 bases match TRBD1. V trimming: 2 bases; J trimming: 4 bases; junction bases outside the gene matches: 11. Germline loops: CDR1 SGHDT, CDR2 YYEEEE. This CDR3 comprises 17 residues. In DNA, the CDR3 is TGTGCCAGCAGCTTCTGGGACAGGGGAGGCTTGGGCTATGGCTACACCTTC. Translated, it gives CASSFWDRGGLGYGYTF.

This clonotype was seen once. CDR3 sequence: CSGRGPPDQPQHF. CDR3 bases: TGCAGTGGTAGGGGGCCTCCGGATCAGCCCCAGCATTTT. The chain carries TRBV20-1 and TRBJ1-5, with 7 bases aligning to TRBD1. The germline CDR1 and CDR2 sequences are DFQATT and SNEGSKA (reference sequence). CDR3 length: 13 amino acids. Germline trimming cut 7 bases from V and 5 bases from J; bases unmatched to any gene: 8.

This chain joins TRBV20-1 and TRBJ1-2; 10 bases line up with TRBD1. This CDR3 has 15 residues. Germline-derived CDR1 and CDR2 are DFQATT and SNEGSKA (reference sequence). Losses at the gene ends were 5 bases for V and 7 bases for J; bases not matched to a gene: 13. CDR3 DNA: TGCAGTGCTCCCTTCCGGGGGACAGGGGTGCGTGGCTACACCTTC. It specifies CSAPFRGTGVRGYTF.

The V and J genes are TRBV5-5 and TRBJ1-1; the D gene is possibly TRBD1 (6 bases). Trimming shortened V by 4 bases and J by 1 base, and 11 bases separated the two germline ends. Germline V lookup: CDR1 SGHKS, CDR2 YYEKEE (reference sequence). The CDR3 extends over 14 amino acids. CDR3 sequence: CASSLGHTNTEAFF. The CDR3 DNA reads TGTGCCAGCAGCCTGGGACACACGAACACTGAAGCTTTCTTT.

The J gene is TRBJ1-2, the V gene TRBV25-1, with D maybe TRBD1 (5 bases). The CDR3 extends over 12 amino acids. V dropped 6 bases and J dropped 9 bases, with 14 bases sitting between them. CDR1 MGHDK and CDR2 SYGVNS come from the germline V gene. Written as DNA, the CDR3 is TGTGCCAGCAGGGGTGGGGGAGTAAGCTACACCTTC. Translation gives CASRGGGVSYTF.

This clonotype was detected a few times. This rearrangement joins TRBV6-9 to TRBJ1-2, with TRBD1 matching over 7 bases. Per the germline V gene, CDR1 is MNHGY and CDR2 is SVAAGI. The CDR3 contains 15 residues. V lost 4 bases and J lost 3; bases outside the gene matches: 8. This CDR3 reads CASSSTGLTDYGYTF. CDR3 in DNA: TGTGCCAGCAGTTCGACAGGGTTGACTGACTATGGCTACACCTTC.

The chain combines TRBV27 with TRBJ1-4; TRBD1 aligns across 7 bases. The CDR3 runs to 15 residues. CDR1 is MNHEY, CDR2 SMNVEV, per germline (reference sequence). V gave up 6 bases and J gave up 3 bases; unmatched junction bases: 7. The CDR3 here is CASSSYQGANEKLFF. In DNA form, the CDR3 reads TGTGCCAGCAGCTCTTATCAGGGGGCTAATGAAAAACTGTTTTTT. The complete variable domain, with remaining parts taken from reference TRBV27 and TRBJ1-4, reads EAQVTQNPRYLITVTGKKLTVTCSQNMNHEYMSWYRQDPGLGLRQIYYSMNVEVTDKGDVPEGYKVSRKEKRNFPLILESPSPNQTSLYFCASSSYQGANEKLFFGSGTQLSVL.